This entry lists 23 T cell receptor beta chains sequenced from one sample in a study of T-cell reconstitution after alpha-beta-depleted transplantation in children (dated by TCRdb to the mid-2010s). The library was built by means of PCR. The sequencer listed for this sample is Illumina HiSeq 2500. TCR library preparation used molecular barcoding, with unique molecular identifiers applied to normalize quantification of the TCRbeta repertoire. The public reads were reanalyzed by TCRdb: fastp trimming at Q25, MiXCR alignment, in-frame beta chains only. Identical CDR3 protein sequences are pooled into one entry, listed with their most common genes and DNA. The sample includes roughly 180,000 distinct CDR3 sequences, with roughly 15% observed a single time. Under 15% of the sample comes from the top ten. The sample in question was PBMCs from the stem cell graft donor, obtained from the stem cell graft. The receptor set was obtained from a human donor who donated a stem cell graft to a child with acute lymphoblastic leukemia.

This clonotype has only a few counts. The chain couples TRBV18 to TRBJ2-1, with 10 bases fitting TRBD2. Germline V CDR1 and CDR2: KGHSH, LQKENI. V lost 0 bases and J lost 4; bases outside the gene matches: 3. The length of the CDR3 is 16 residues. As DNA, the CDR3 is TGTGCCAGCTCACCACCGGAAGCGGGAGGGTACAATGAGCAGTTCTTC. It specifies CASSPPEAGGYNEQFF.

This clonotype has ten or more counts. The V and J genes are TRBV20-1 and TRBJ1-1; D is uncertain. CDR1 is DFQATT, CDR2 SNEGSKA, per germline (reference sequence). V lost 0 bases and J 4 bases, leaving 9 bases between the germline ends. This CDR3 spans 13 amino acids. CDR3 sequence reads: CSARDPRVTEAFF. The CDR3 nucleotides read TGCAGTGCTAGAGATCCCCGGGTCACTGAAGCTTTCTTT.

There are many counts of this clonotype. The chain combines TRBV20-1 with TRBJ2-7, with D possibly being TRBD2 (6 bases). The germline V and J ends were trimmed by 3 bases and 2 bases, with 14 bases remaining between them. Per germline, CDR1 DFQATT and CDR2 SNEGSKA (reference sequence). The CDR3 is 14 residues long. CDR3 protein: CSARPLARTYEQYF. As DNA, the CDR3 is TGCAGTGCTAGGCCCCTAGCGCGCACCTACGAGCAGTACTTC.

The J gene is TRBJ2-1, the V gene TRBV29-1, with D possibly matching TRBD2 (5 bases). V lost 4 bases, J lost 5 bases, and 6 bases lay in between. The CDR3 covers 11 residues. Germline CDR1 is SQVTM and CDR2 is ANQGSEA. The CDR3: CSVGADNEQFF. DNA for the CDR3: TGCAGCGTTGGAGCGGACAATGAGCAGTTCTTC.

Note on this clonotype: Just one base apart from a much larger clone, this may be a read error. The chain combines TRBV12-3 or TRBV12-4 with TRBJ2-1, with D possibly matching TRBD2 (5 bases). This CDR3 is 15 amino acids long. CDR3 DNA: TGTGCCGGCAGTTTACTAGGGAAGTTGCACAATGAGCAGTTCTTC. Encoded protein: CAGSLLGKLHNEQFF.

At least ten counts were recorded for this clonotype. V is TRBV11-2 and J is TRBJ2-7; TRBD2 is a possible D gene (7 bases). The CDR3 is 14 amino acids. Germline V gene lookup returns CDR1 SGHAT and CDR2 FQNNGV. The V gene lost 5 bases and the J gene lost 6 bases, with 17 bases spanning the gap. This chain's CDR3 is CASSPQSGGAEQYF. The CDR3 bases are TGTGCCAGCAGCCCGCAATCGGGGGGCGCCGAGCAGTACTTC.

This clonotype was recorded many times. The chain employs TRBV12-3 or TRBV12-4 and TRBJ2-5; D may correspond to TRBD1 or TRBD2 (6 bases each). Trimming took off 5 bases at V and 4 bases at J, with 20 bases between the two ends. This CDR3 spans 16 amino acids. In DNA form, the CDR3 reads TGTGCCAGCAGTCCCCTAGGGGGGAGAGCTCGAGAGACCCAGTACTTC. Protein: CASSPLGGRARETQYF.

This clonotype was seen many times. CDR3 sequence: CASSSPFLADRLYGYTF. The CDR3 DNA reads as TGTGCCAGCAGTTCCCCTTTTCTCGCCGACAGGCTCTATGGCTACACCTTC. V is TRBV28 and J is TRBJ1-2, with D maybe TRBD1 (6 bases). The CDR3 has 17 amino acids. CDR1 MDHEN and CDR2 SYDVKM come from the germline V gene. Trimming removed 4 bases from V and 4 bases from J, with 22 bases in between.

Many counts were recorded for this clonotype. This sequence joins TRBV5-1 and TRBJ1-1, with D tentatively TRBD1 (5 bases). CDR3 length: 15 residues. The V end was cut by 4 bases, the J end by 1 base, with 14 bases between. CDR1 and CDR2 (germline): SGHRS, YFSETQ. As DNA, the CDR3 is TGCGCCAGCAGCGTCTACGGACACACGAACACTGAAGCTTTCTTT. Residues: CASSVYGHTNTEAFF. The complete variable domain, with remaining parts taken from reference TRBV5-1 and TRBJ1-1, reads KAGVTQTPRYLIKTRGQQVTLSCSPISGHRSVSWYQQTPGQGLQFLFEYFSETQRNKGNFPGRFSGRQFSNSRSEMNVSTLELGDSALYLCASSVYGHTNTEAFFGQGTRLTVV.

This clonotype occurred many times. This chain links TRBV5-1 with TRBJ2-7; D ambiguous. V was clipped by 0 bases and J by 7 bases, with 8 bases between them. The CDR3 has 12 amino acids. Per germline, CDR1 SGHRS and CDR2 YFSETQ. CDR3 DNA sequence: TGCGCCAGCAGCTTGGCGGCTCAAGAGCAGTACTTC. It encodes CASSLAAQEQYF.

This clonotype showed up many times. The chain is built from TRBV10-2 and TRBJ1-2, with D possibly being TRBD1 (6 bases). Germline CDR1 reads WSHSY; CDR2 reads SAAADI. This CDR3 spans 15 amino acids. Deletions cut 0 bases from V and 4 bases from J, with 12 bases between. The CDR3 bases are TGCGCCAGCAGTGAGTCCAGGAGGGGGTCCTATGGCTACACCTTC. Protein sequence: CASSESRRGSYGYTF.

In its sample, this clonotype was seen many times. The chain has TRBV12-3 or TRBV12-4 and TRBJ2-3; D ambiguous. Trimming cost V 6 bases and J 0 bases, with 10 bases left between them. This CDR3 has 14 amino acids. Here the CDR3 DNA reads TGTGCCAGCAGCCCAGAGCATAGCACAGATACGCAGTATTTT. It specifies CASSPEHSTDTQYF.

Many counts were recorded for this clonotype. This chain links TRBV5-5 with TRBJ2-1; possibly TRBD1 or TRBD2 for D (6 bases each). V shed 4 bases and J shed 8 bases, with 13 bases lying between them. Germline V lookup: CDR1 SGHKS, CDR2 YYEKEE (reference sequence). There are 13 residues in the CDR3. The DNA of the CDR3 is TGTGCCAGCAGCCGACAGGAGGGAGATGAGCAGTTCTTC. Its protein product is CASSRQEGDEQFF.

The chain employs TRBV27 and TRBJ2-7, with TRBD2 as a possible D gene (5 bases). This CDR3 is built from 15 residues. Germline values: CDR1 MNHEY, CDR2 SMNVEV (reference sequence). Trimming stripped 3 bases from V and 5 bases from J, with 17 bases between. The CDR3 region is CASSFFSRRAHEQYF. The CDR3, as DNA: TGTGCCAGCAGTTTTTTCTCCAGGCGGGCCCACGAGCAGTACTTC.

This clonotype was seen ten or more times. The chain recombines TRBV3-1 with TRBJ2-2; D remains ambiguous. Looked up from germline, CDR1 is LGHDT and CDR2 is YNNKEL (reference sequence). The CDR3 loop spans 15 amino acids. The germline V and J ends were trimmed by 1 base and 1 base, with 7 bases remaining between them. The CDR3 DNA reads as TGTGCCAGCAGCCAAGTGCACAAGAACACCGGGGAGCTGTTTTTT. Protein product: CASSQVHKNTGELFF.

With regard to this clonotype: This may stem from a read error, because a much larger clone lies one nucleotide away. This chain uses TRBV20-1 with TRBJ1-2; tentatively, D is TRBD1 (6 bases). The CDR3 has 13 amino acids. Germline assignment: CDR1 DFQATT and CDR2 SNEGSKA (reference sequence). Written as DNA, the CDR3 is TGCAGTGCGACCGGACAGTCCTCCTATGGCGACACCTTC. It yields the protein CSATGQSSYGDTF.

At least ten counts were recorded for this clonotype. The rearrangement links TRBV11-2 to TRBJ2-1; D may be TRBD1 (7 bases). The CDR3 length is 14 residues. Trimming pared 5 bases from V and 7 bases from J, leaving 15 bases between. Germline lookup yields CDR1 SGHAT and CDR2 FQNNGV. CDR3 residues: CASSRQGGVNEQFF. CDR3 in DNA: TGTGCCAGCAGCCGTCAGGGGGGAGTAAATGAGCAGTTCTTC.

This clonotype was seen ten or more times. The chain couples TRBV11-3 to TRBJ2-1; 13 bases are shared with TRBD2. This CDR3 has 15 residues. The ends lost 6 bases at V and 9 bases at J; junction bases unmatched: 8. Germline V gene data show CDR1 as SGHNT and CDR2 as YENEEA. The CDR3 reads CASSLLAGGPGEQFF. For the CDR3, the DNA is TGTGCCAGCAGTTTACTAGCGGGAGGGCCGGGTGAGCAGTTCTTC.

This clonotype occurred many times. The chain uses TRBV5-1 and TRBJ2-5; 11 bases are a match to TRBD2. With V trimmed by 7 bases and J by 2 bases, 7 bases remained unmatched. Looked up from germline, CDR1 is SGHRS and CDR2 is YFSETQ. The CDR3 runs to 15 residues. In DNA, the CDR3 is TGCGCCAGCGGCCTGGGACTAGCGGTTCAAGAGACCCAGTACTTC. This codes for CASGLGLAVQETQYF.

Only a few counts were recorded for this clonotype. The rearrangement uses TRBV5-1 and TRBJ2-1; a weak D match, TRBD2 (6 bases). CDR1 SGHRS and CDR2 YFSETQ come from the germline V gene. CDR3 length: 17 residues. Trimming left V 2 bases short and J 8 bases short, with 23 bases between. The CDR3 bases are TGCGCCAGCAGCTTTGGCGGCGGGACCTACCCCGGCGATGAGCAGTTCTTC. Encoded protein: CASSFGGGTYPGDEQFF.

This clonotype was found many times. The chain links TRBV10-3 to TRBJ2-1; D could derive from TRBD1 or TRBD2 (5 bases each). Trimming took off 4 bases at V and 0 bases at J, with 13 bases between the two ends. This CDR3 comprises 16 residues. Germline V gene sequence: CDR1 ENHRY, CDR2 SYGVKD. CDR3 bases: TGTGCCATCAGTGTTGGGGGTCCGAGCTCCTACAATGAGCAGTTCTTC. Its translation is CAISVGGPSSYNEQFF.

This clonotype has ten or more counts. The V and J genes are TRBV7-9 and TRBJ2-6; D possibly uses TRBD1 or TRBD2 (5 bases each). With 2 bases removed from V and 3 bases from J, the gap between germline ends came to 11 bases. CDR3 size: 16 residues. Per germline, CDR1 SEHNR and CDR2 FQNEAQ (reference sequence). The CDR3 loop is CASSLTLRGGANVLTF. The DNA for the CDR3 is TGTGCCAGCAGCTTAACTTTGAGGGGTGGGGCCAACGTCCTGACTTTC.

This clonotype was detected many times. The rearrangement uses TRBV5-1 and TRBJ2-7; unclear D gene. Looked up from germline, CDR1 is SGHRS and CDR2 is YFSETQ. The CDR3 loop spans 14 amino acids. V gave up 2 bases and J gave up 3 bases, with 12 bases separating them. The CDR3 DNA follows: TGCGCCAGCAGCTTCAGCCCAGGAAGCTACGAGCAGTACTTC. It translates to CASSFSPGSYEQYF.